Shown below are 27 T cell receptor beta chains from a single sample sequenced in a study of shared clonotypes between healthy human individuals. Profiled with immunoSEQ multiplex PCR; TCRdb holds only in-frame clones, not every one. The sample holds a few million clones; just over 90% are singletons and the top ten take about 0.13%. Sequenced material: naive CD4+ T cells sorted from blood. Sample subset: CD45RA+ positively selected. The receptors originated from a man younger than 35 in good health.

This chain uses TRBV5-1 with TRBJ1-6; TRBD1 matches 8 bases. This CDR3 has 16 residues. The junction had 11 bases not matched to a gene; V was cut back by 3 bases and J by 9 bases. Per the germline V gene, CDR1 is SGHRS and CDR2 is YFSETQ. In DNA, the CDR3 is TGCGCCAGCAGCTATACGACAGGGGCAGGGGGTTCACCCCTCCACTTT. Amino acid sequence: CASSYTTGAGGSPLHF.

The V call is TRBV6-4, the J call TRBJ2-3; no clear D gene. Trimming pared 2 bases from V and 5 bases from J, leaving 8 bases between. The CDR3 contains 13 residues. Germline assignment: CDR1 MRHNA and CDR2 SNTAGT. DNA of the CDR3: TGTGCCAGCAGTGACAGGGTAGGAGATACGCAGTATTTT. Residues: CASSDRVGDTQYF.

A note on this clone: Other DNA sequences in this specimen translate into the identical CDR3. Here the CDR3 DNA reads TGCGCCAGCAGCTTGGGACTAGCGGGAGCGGAGACCCAGTACTTC. As protein: CASSLGLAGAETQYF. The V and J genes are TRBV5-1 and TRBJ2-5; TRBD2 matches at 12 bases. The germline V gene encodes CDR1 SGHRS and CDR2 YFSETQ. V shed 0 bases and J 5 bases; nucleotides not matched to a gene: 2. The CDR3 runs 15 residues.

This clone was recorded once. DNA of the CDR3: TGTGCCAGCAGTTCCTATACGATGAACACTGAAGCTTTCTTT. Its translation: CASSSYTMNTEAFF. The V and J genes are TRBV6-5 and TRBJ1-1; D remains ambiguous. Deletions cut 4 bases from V and 0 bases from J, with 9 bases between. Germline assignment: CDR1 MNHEY and CDR2 SVGAGI. This CDR3 is 14 amino acids long.

The rearrangement links TRBV30 to TRBJ1-6; unclear D gene. V gave up 0 bases and J gave up 6 bases, with 12 bases separating them. The CDR3 is 15 amino acids. CDR1 is GTSNPN and CDR2 is SVGIG in the germline V gene (reference sequence). CDR3 sequence reads: CAWSVLLQINSPLHF. In DNA, the CDR3 is TGTGCCTGGAGTGTTTTATTACAAATTAATTCACCCCTCCACTTT.

The rearrangement uses TRBV28 and TRBJ1-6; possibly TRBD1 for D (6 bases). The CDR3 sequence is 17 residues long. Germline CDR1 is MDHEN and CDR2 is SYDVKM. The V and J ends lost 2 bases and 7 bases respectively, with 18 bases between them. Here the CDR3 reads CASSLGGPSGENSPLHF. Written as DNA, the CDR3 is TGTGCCAGCAGTTTAGGGGGGCCATCTGGGGAGAATTCACCCCTCCACTTT.

This CDR3 reads CASRSQGALLTDTQYF. As DNA, the CDR3 is TGTGCCAGTAGAAGCCAGGGGGCACTCCTCACAGATACGCAGTATTTT. The J gene is TRBJ2-3, the V gene TRBV19; 8 bases fit TRBD1. The trim removed 6 bases at V and 2 bases at J, leaving 10 bases unmatched. The CDR3 consists of 16 residues. Germline V gene sequence: CDR1 LNHDA, CDR2 SQIVND (reference sequence).

In this sample, this clone turned up many times. This chain joins TRBV10-3 and TRBJ2-5, with TRBD2 as a possible D gene (6 bases). V was pared by 8 bases and J by 5 bases, with 21 bases between. The CDR3 is made up of 15 amino acids. From germline, CDR1 is ENHRY and CDR2 SYGVKD. The CDR3 nucleotides read TGTGCCATCGGGTCGGTTCCGGGGGTAGGCGAGACCCAGTACTTC. Translation: CAIGSVPGVGETQYF.

V gene TRBV6-1 combines with J gene TRBJ1-5; D perhaps matches TRBD1 (6 bases). The CDR3 is 14 residues long. Looked up from germline, CDR1 is MNHNS and CDR2 is SASEGT. Trimming took off 6 bases at V and 0 bases at J, with 9 bases between the two ends. The CDR3: CASSTGISNQPQHF. CDR3 sequence (DNA): TGTGCCAGCAGCACAGGGATTAGCAATCAGCCCCAGCATTTT.

V usage is TRBV5-4 and J usage is TRBJ1-2, with D perhaps matching TRBD1 (6 bases). The CDR3 consists of 14 residues. The V gene's germline CDR1 is SGHNT and CDR2 YYREEE (reference sequence). V shed 4 bases and J shed 2 bases, with 12 bases lying between them. The chain's CDR3 is CASSPNQGNYGYTF. CDR3 DNA sequence: TGTGCCAGCAGCCCGAATCAGGGGAACTATGGCTACACCTTC.

This clone was detected only once. V gene TRBV25-1 combines with J gene TRBJ1-1; no clear D gene. Germline assignment: CDR1 MGHDK and CDR2 SYGVNS. V lost 5 bases, J lost 1 base, and 11 bases lay in between. This CDR3 has 14 residues. The CDR3 sequence: CASSKGLPNTEAFF. CDR3 bases: TGTGCCAGCAGTAAAGGGTTACCGAACACTGAAGCTTTCTTT.

Here the CDR3 reads CASSPSGYLAKNIQYF. The CDR3, as DNA: TGTGCCAGCAGTCCCTCGGGGTATCTAGCCAAAAACATTCAGTACTTC. This chain uses TRBV27 with TRBJ2-4; possibly TRBD2 for D (5 bases). The length of the CDR3 is 16 residues. Looked up from germline, CDR1 is MNHEY and CDR2 is SMNVEV (reference sequence). Trimming took 5 bases from V and 0 from J, leaving 14 bases between them.

This clone was seen a handful of times. The rearrangement uses TRBV6-5 and TRBJ2-7, with 8 bases identical to TRBD2. With 6 bases clipped from V and 5 bases from J, the junction kept 9 bases outside the gene matches. CDR1 is MNHEY, CDR2 SVGAGI, per germline. The CDR3 has 14 amino acids. CDR3 nucleotides: TGTGCCAGCAGCATAGGACTAGCTTACGACGAGCAGTACTTC. It translates to CASSIGLAYDEQYF.

This clone has only one observation. The V call is TRBV4-1, the J call TRBJ1-5; weak D call: TRBD1 (5 bases). Germline CDR1 and CDR2: MGHRA and YSYEKL. The CDR3 runs 17 residues. Trimming stripped 4 bases from V and 2 bases from J, with 18 bases between. CDR3 in amino acids: CASSLTTPETGNQPQHF. The CDR3, as DNA: TGCGCCAGCAGCCTAACGACCCCGGAGACAGGCAATCAGCCCCAGCATTTT.

The chain couples TRBV10-1 to TRBJ2-2; 9 bases are a match to TRBD2. The CDR3 has 18 residues. CDR1 and CDR2 from the germline V gene are WNHNN and SYGVQD (reference sequence). Trimming cost V 3 bases and J 0 bases; bases outside gene matches: 8. The CDR3 loop reads CASSEGKAGGPNTGELFF. The CDR3 bases are TGCGCCAGCAGTGAAGGAAAAGCGGGGGGACCGAACACCGGGGAGCTGTTTTTT.

The genes are TRBV5-1 and TRBJ2-3; TRBD1 matches at 7 bases. Trimming removed 4 bases from V and 4 bases from J; junction bases left unmatched: 12. The CDR3 is 16 amino acids. Germline assignment: CDR1 SGHRS and CDR2 YFSETQ. The CDR3 DNA reads as TGCGCCAGCAGCCCAAGTCGGACAGGAATGGCAGATACGCAGTATTTT. It translates to CASSPSRTGMADTQYF.

V is TRBV21-1 and J is TRBJ1-4. TRBV21-1 corresponds to a pseudogene. The CDR3 extends over 16 amino acids. DNA for the CDR3: TGTGCCAGCAGCAAAGCGTCCTCCGTTAGTGATGAAAAACTGTTTTTT. Amino acid sequence: CASSKASSVSDEKLFF.

This clone has only one observation. The rearrangement links TRBV7-9 to TRBJ2-5, with D maybe TRBD1 (5 bases). V was pared by 6 bases and J by 1 base, with 15 bases between. CDR3 length: 15 amino acids. Germline CDR1 reads SEHNR; CDR2 reads FQNEAQ (reference sequence). The CDR3 loop is CASSNSRVVQETQYF. CDR3 DNA: TGTGCCAGCAGTAATAGCAGGGTGGTCCAAGAGACCCAGTACTTC.

The chain is built from TRBV14 and TRBJ1-2; D is uncertain. From germline, CDR1 is SGHDN and CDR2 FVKESK. The CDR3 sequence is 12 residues long. V lost 0 bases and J lost 8, with 7 bases in between. Here the CDR3 DNA reads TGTGCCAGCAGCCAAGAACTTCGGGGCTACACCTTC. Translation: CASSQELRGYTF. The full variable domain, completed using reference TRBV14 and TRBJ1-2, is EAGVTQFPSHSVIEKGQTVTLRCDPISGHDNLYWYRRVMGKEIKFLLHFVKESKQDESGMPNNRFLAERTGGTYSTLKVQPAELEDSGVYFCASSQELRGYTFGSGTRLTVV.

This chain connects TRBV18 to TRBJ2-1; no firm D call. Trimming took 3 bases from V and 0 from J, leaving 12 bases between them. Germline CDR1 reads KGHSH; CDR2 reads LQKENI. The CDR3 runs 16 residues. The CDR3 sequence is CASSPPPLSSYNEQFF. The DNA for the CDR3 is TGTGCCAGCTCACCCCCCCCACTCAGCTCCTACAATGAGCAGTTCTTC.

The chain uses TRBV27 and TRBJ1-4; D is unresolved. Germline CDR1 is MNHEY and CDR2 is SMNVEV (reference sequence). This CDR3 is built from 14 residues. CDR3 sequence reads: CASPFGATNEKLFF. The DNA of the CDR3 is TGTGCTTCCCCCTTTGGAGCAACTAATGAAAAACTGTTTTTT.

This chain joins TRBV30 and TRBJ1-3; 9 bases agree with TRBD1. From germline, CDR1 is GTSNPN and CDR2 SVGIG (reference sequence). The CDR3 totals 16 residues. V lost 1 base and J lost 4; bases outside the gene matches: 8. The CDR3 DNA sequence: TGTGCCTGGAGTGAGGGGACAGGGACGTTCGGAAACACCATATATTTT. Amino acids: CAWSEGTGTFGNTIYF.

V and J are TRBV2 and TRBJ1-5; 10 nucleotides agree with TRBD1. In germline, CDR1 is SNHLY, CDR2 FYNNEI. The CDR3 is 15 residues long. Losses at the gene ends were 6 bases for V and 6 bases for J; bases not matched to a gene: 8. This chain's CDR3 is CASSSGQGEGQPQHF. CDR3 bases: TGTGCCAGCAGCTCCGGACAGGGGGAGGGTCAGCCCCAGCATTTT.

The chain links TRBV9 to TRBJ2-3; D is undetermined. Germline CDR1 SGDLS, CDR2 YYNGEE. The CDR3 is 13 residues long. Deletions cut 2 bases from V and 9 bases from J, with 13 bases between. The CDR3: CASSVLSLDTQYF. The CDR3 DNA sequence: TGTGCCAGCAGCGTTCTCTCCCTAGACACGCAGTATTTT.

V and J are TRBV5-1 and TRBJ2-2; D unresolved. V lost 0 bases to trimming and J lost 0 bases, with 6 bases between them. CDR3 length equals 15 residues. Germline assignment: CDR1 SGHRS and CDR2 YFSETQ. The CDR3 sequence: CASSLVAPNTGELFF. The CDR3 nucleotides read TGCGCCAGCAGCTTGGTGGCTCCGAACACCGGGGAGCTGTTTTTT.

The chain recombines TRBV6-5 with TRBJ1-5; a weak D match, TRBD1 (5 bases). CDR1 is MNHEY and CDR2 is SVGAGI in the germline V gene. The CDR3 has 15 residues. V gave up 5 bases and J gave up 4 bases, with 15 bases separating them. The CDR3 loop is CASSVRGEGNQPQHF. CDR3 nucleotides: TGTGCCAGCAGTGTCCGGGGGGAAGGGAATCAGCCCCAGCATTTT.

The table lists this clone with a count of one. This chain links TRBV12-5 with TRBJ2-5; D is possibly TRBD1 (5 bases). V lost 1 base and J 0 bases, leaving 12 bases between the germline ends. The CDR3 spans 16 residues. CDR1 is LGHNT and CDR2 is FRNRAP in the germline V gene. CDR3: CASGLGDRGYQETQYF. The CDR3 DNA follows: TGTGCTAGTGGTTTGGGTGACAGAGGTTACCAAGAGACCCAGTACTTC.